This passage covers 14 T cell receptor beta chains from one sample sequenced in a study of blood T cell repertoires in COVID-19. Profiled with immunoSEQ multiplex PCR; TCRdb holds only in-frame clones, not every one. The data hold approximately 470,000 clones, with roughly nine tenths observed a single time. The sequenced sample consisted of PBMCs or T cells enriched from blood (not recorded which). These receptors all stem from a woman under 30 who had recovered from COVID-19.

The genes are TRBV4-2 and TRBJ1-1; possible D gene TRBD1, 6 bases. CDR1 is LGHNA and CDR2 is YNFKEQ in the germline V gene. The CDR3 covers 16 residues. V was trimmed by 1 base and J by 0 bases, leaving 12 bases between them. The CDR3 nucleotides are TGTGCCAGCAGCCAAGGGGGGACAATACTGAACACTGAAGCTTTCTTT. Encoded protein: CASSQGGTILNTEAFF.

This clone has a single count. V is TRBV9 and J is TRBJ1-2; maybe TRBD1 (5 bases). V lost 0 bases, J lost 4 bases, and 13 bases lay in between. The germline V gene has CDR1 SGDLS and CDR2 YYNGEE. The CDR3 runs to 15 residues. The CDR3 is CASSVGPGGGYGYTF. DNA for the CDR3: TGTGCCAGCAGCGTAGGCCCGGGGGGTGGCTATGGCTACACCTTC.

V gene TRBV2 combines with J gene TRBJ1-5; D might be TRBD1 (6 bases). The CDR3 consists of 15 residues. The germline CDR1 and CDR2 sequences are SNHLY and FYNNEI. Between the trimmed V and J ends, which lost 4 bases and 0 bases, there was a span of 10 bases. The CDR3 spells CASSVVGGSNQPQHF. In nucleotides, the CDR3 is TGTGCCAGCAGTGTGGTAGGGGGTAGCAATCAGCCCCAGCATTTT.

This chain links TRBV7-9 with TRBJ1-3; tentatively, D is TRBD1 (5 bases). V lost 11 bases and J 2 bases, leaving 28 bases between the germline ends. This CDR3 has 18 residues. Germline CDR1 reads SEHNR; CDR2 reads FQNEAQ (reference sequence). CDR3 protein: CADRNSTVSPGAGNTIYF. CDR3 DNA: TGTGCCGACCGAAATTCGACAGTCTCCCCAGGCGCTGGAAACACCATATATTTT. Drawing the rest from reference TRBV7-9 and TRBJ1-3, the complete variable domain is DTGVSQNPRHKITKRGQNVTFRCDPISEHNRLYWYRQTLGQGPEFLTYFQNEAQLEKSRLLSDRFSAERPKGSFSTLEIQRTEQGDSAMYLCADRNSTVSPGAGNTIYFGEGSWLTVV.

The gene calls are TRBV11-3 and TRBJ2-1; 7 nucleotides line up with TRBD2. J lost 7 bases, V lost 3 bases, and 12 bases had no gene match. Germline V CDR1 and CDR2: SGHNT, YENEEA. This CDR3 is built from 16 residues. CDR3 DNA: TGTGCCAGCAGCTTGCGGGAGTCGGCTAGCGGAAATGAGCAGTTCTTC. It specifies CASSLRESASGNEQFF.

The chain couples TRBV9 to TRBJ1-2; 11 positions agree with TRBD1. V was clipped by 2 bases and J by 6 bases; unmatched bases: 6. Germline loops: CDR1 SGDLS, CDR2 YYNGEE. The CDR3 is 15 residues long. Here the CDR3 reads CASSVGQGVSNGYTF. The CDR3 region has the DNA TGTGCCAGCAGCGTGGGACAGGGGGTTTCGAATGGCTACACCTTC.

The CDR3 sequence: CASSAAGGLGTDTQYF. The CDR3 nucleotides are TGTGCCAGCAGCGCCGCGGGGGGATTGGGCACAGATACGCAGTATTTT. V gene TRBV27 combines with J gene TRBJ2-3; 8 bases are a match to TRBD2. Germline assignment: CDR1 MNHEY and CDR2 SMNVEV (reference sequence). The ends lost 6 bases at V and 1 base at J; junction bases unmatched: 9. This CDR3 contains 16 residues.

V usage is TRBV19 and J usage is TRBJ1-4, with D unclear. Trimming took 5 bases from V and 8 from J, leaving 12 bases between them. Germline V gene data show CDR1 as LNHDA and CDR2 as SQIVND (reference sequence). The CDR3 extends over 13 amino acids. CDR3: CASSPLFGEKLFF. CDR3 in DNA: TGTGCCAGTAGTCCCCTCTTCGGGGAAAAACTGTTTTTT. Full variable domain (missing parts from reference TRBV19 and TRBJ1-4): DGGITQSPKYLFRKEGQNVTLSCEQNLNHDAMYWYRQDPGQGLRLIYYSQIVNDFQKGDIAEGYSVSREKKESFPLTVTSAQKNPTAFYLCASSPLFGEKLFFGSGTQLSVL.

This clone was seen just once. The V and J genes are TRBV30 and TRBJ2-5, with 7 positions matching TRBD2. There are 12 residues in the CDR3. V gave up 3 bases and J gave up 5 bases; unmatched junction bases: 3. Germline V gene sequence: CDR1 GTSNPN, CDR2 SVGIG (reference sequence). The CDR3 region has the DNA TGTGCCTGGAGCGGGGGGAGGGAGACCCAGTACTTC. Amino acids: CAWSGGRETQYF.

The rearrangement uses TRBV1 and TRBJ1-2; TRBD1 was called by the table and not checked on the DNA. TRBV1 is a listed pseudogene. CDR3 length: 17 amino acids. CDR3 region: CTSSRRSLRDRIRNYTF. The CDR3 coding sequence is TGCACCAGCAGCCGAAGATCGCTCCGGGACAGAATAAGGAACTACACCTTC.

This chain joins TRBV6-6 and TRBJ1-4; maybe TRBD1 (5 bases). The V gene's germline CDR1 is MNHNY and CDR2 SVGAGI (reference sequence). The CDR3 length is 16 residues. The V and J ends lost 0 bases and 8 bases respectively, with 16 bases between them. The CDR3 region has the DNA TGTGCCAGCAGTTACTCGATAGCAGGGTCCGGGGAAAAACTGTTTTTT. Its translation is CASSYSIAGSGEKLFF.

This clone is a singleton in its sample. The chain links TRBV19 to TRBJ1-5; TRBD1 matches 10 bases. Germline V gene sequence: CDR1 LNHDA, CDR2 SQIVND (reference sequence). This CDR3 is 15 amino acids long. The V and J ends lost 6 bases and 2 bases, in that order; junction bases with no gene match: 4. DNA of the CDR3: TGTGCCAGTAGCCCCGGGACAGGGGGCAATCAGCCCCAGCATTTT. Protein sequence: CASSPGTGGNQPQHF.

This chain links TRBV7-2 with TRBJ1-1, with D perhaps matching TRBD1 (5 bases). The length of the CDR3 is 15 residues. In germline, CDR1 is SGHTA, CDR2 FQGNSA. V lost 2 bases, J lost 3 bases, and 13 bases lay in between. CDR3 coding DNA: TGTGCCAGCAGCTTAATGGCAGGGTCGGACACTGAAGCTTTCTTT. It is translated as CASSLMAGSDTEAFF.

This rearrangement joins TRBV19 to TRBJ2-3; D is ambiguous. V was pared by 9 bases and J by 4 bases, with 20 bases between. Per the germline V gene, CDR1 is LNHDA and CDR2 is SQIVND (reference sequence). This CDR3 spans 15 amino acids. CDR3 sequence reads: CASKAPPQQADTQYF. The CDR3 nucleotides are TGTGCCAGCAAAGCCCCGCCCCAGCAGGCAGATACGCAGTATTTT.